A selection of T cell receptor beta chains follows, all from one sample in a study of identical twins. TCRdb itself ran the 5' RACE reads through MiXCR, one entry per CDR3 protein. The repertoire consists of around 500,000 distinct CDR3 sequences, with over 12% occurring once and the leading ten covering 0.4% to 0.55%. Separately, the same data were catalogued under a study of yellow fever vaccine responses in identical twins.

Material: CD4+ T cells sorted from blood. Receptor source: a young woman in good health. The CDR3 runs from the conserved cysteine through the conserved F or W. The D gene is left open where the match is weak.

CDR3aa,v_gene,j_gene,d_gene
CASRTNAGRHEQYF,TRBV12-3/TRBV12-4,TRBJ2-7,NA
CASGQVGDTQYF,TRBV6-6,TRBJ2-3,NA
CASSQVLAGLGSYNEQFF,TRBV4-1,TRBJ2-1,TRBD2
CASGPQGRVAYEQYF,TRBV21-1,TRBJ2-7,NA
CASSTDTNTGELFF,TRBV5-1,TRBJ2-2,NA
CSASSGGAWSYEQYF,TRBV20-1,TRBJ2-7,TRBD2
CASSPPGEYTGELFF,TRBV18,TRBJ2-2,NA
CASSQDMRGPTFQETQYF,TRBV3-1,TRBJ2-5,TRBD1
CASSRRTSGRAIHEQFF,TRBV27,TRBJ2-1,TRBD2
CASSFGAAKPDEQFF,TRBV12-3/TRBV12-4,TRBJ2-1,NA
CAWSVLAHGTYEQYF,TRBV30,TRBJ2-7,NA
CASSSPEWREGRNEQFF,TRBV28,TRBJ2-1,TRBD2
CSVGHGEGKLFF,TRBV29-1,TRBJ1-4,NA
CASSYPGRNQPQHF,TRBV6-2/TRBV6-3,TRBJ1-5,NA